The T cell receptor (beta chain) described here comes from a study of response to subunit inactivated influenza vaccine. Trimming took 1 base from V and 6 from J, leaving 7 bases between them. The germline V gene has CDR1 LNHNV and CDR2 YYDKDF (reference sequence). The CDR3 is made up of 14 amino acids. Findings and caveats of the study: There was a suggestion from the authors that each seasonal influenza vaccination recruits few new T cells.

TCRdb independently ran MiXCR on the RT-PCR reads; one entry per CDR3 protein. The sample includes more than 400,000 distinct CDR3 sequences, roughly 7.6% of them seen just once. This clonotype was counted between two and nine times. As yet, its antigen is unknown. The chain couples TRBV15 to TRBJ1-6; D not certain. The sequences come from PBMCs from blood, collected roughly 24 months after vaccination. The receptor was isolated from a man aged 45 to 70 who received an inactivated influenza vaccine. The CDR3, as DNA: TGTGCCACCAGCAGAGGGTTGATTAATTCACCCCTCCACTTT. This codes for CATSRGLINSPLHF.